The rows below give T cell receptor beta chains drawn from one sample of a study of blood T cell repertoires in COVID-19. Generated by immunoSEQ multiplex PCR, the TCRdb table keeps only in-frame clones and is missing some. The sample includes 200,000 to 250,000 clones, 80% of them seen just once. Sequencing was performed on PBMCs or T cells enriched from blood (not recorded which). These receptors were taken from a woman aged 40 to 49 with acute COVID-19. Each CDR3 is given with its conserved first and last residue. The D gene is left open where the match is weak. Clone size appears in some rows only: once, few, many, or a class for an expanded clone.

v_gene	d_gene	j_gene	abundance	CDR3nt	CDR3aa
TRBV3-1/TRBV3-2	TRBD1	TRBJ1-5	once	TGTGCCAGCAGCGGGACGGGACAGGGCAGACAGCCCCAGCATTTT	CASSGTGQGRQPQHF
TRBV5-6	TRBD1	TRBJ1-1	.	TGTGCCAGCAGCTTGGGACAGGGAAGGACTTTCTTT	CASSLGQGRTFF
TRBV6-2/TRBV6-3	.	TRBJ1-2	.	TGTGCCAGCAGCCCGCGTTATGGCTACACCTTC	CASSPRYGYTF
TRBV5-1	TRBD1	TRBJ2-7	.	TGCGCCAGCAGCTTGGTGGACAGGGTTTATTACTTC	CASSLVDRVYYF
TRBV21-1	.	TRBJ2-3	.	TGTGCCAGCAGCAAAGAGCCGTGGAGCACAGATACGCAGTATTTT	CASSKEPWSTDTQYF
TRBV9	.	TRBJ2-3	.	TGTGCCAGCAGCTCACAGGATACGCAGTATTTT	CASSSQDTQYF
TRBV7-9	TRBD1	TRBJ1-4	few	TGTGCCAGCAGCCTAACAGGGGGGAGAAGAGAAAAACTGTTTTTT	CASSLTGGRREKLFF
TRBV7-2	.	TRBJ1-4	.	TGTGCCAGCAGCTTAATGGGCCACGGAAATGAAAAACTGTTTTTT	CASSLMGHGNEKLFF
TRBV9	TRBD2	TRBJ2-2	few	TGTGCCAGCAGCGCACTAGCGGGGGGGCGTACCGGGGAGCTGTTTTTT	CASSALAGGRTGELFF
TRBV9	.	TRBJ2-7	once	TGTGCCAGCAGCTCTTCTACAGGGTCCTACGAGCAGTACTTC	CASSSSTGSYEQYF
TRBV30	.	TRBJ1-2	.	TGTGCCTCGACAGGCGAGAACTATGGCTACACCTTC	CASTGENYGYTF
TRBV6-1	TRBD2	TRBJ2-7	.	TGTGCCAGCAGTGATGAACTAGCGGGGGGGTACGAGCAGTACTTC	CASSDELAGGYEQYF
TRBV11-2	TRBD1	TRBJ1-3	.	TGTGCCAGCAGCATCCCGGGACAGGGGCTCGGAAACACCATATATTTT	CASSIPGQGLGNTIYF
TRBV9	.	TRBJ1-1	once	TGTGCCAGCAGCGCCAGCTGGCAGGGACTCCCGAGCACTGAAGCTTTCTTT	CASSASWQGLPSTEAFF
TRBV5-1	TRBD1	TRBJ2-4	.	TGCGCCAGCAGCCAGGGGACAGGGAGGGACATTCAGTACTTC	CASSQGTGRDIQYF